This record covers a single T cell receptor (beta chain). The antigen remains unidentified. The data stem from a study of CD8+ T cells in alopecia areata. Study-level information: Affected scalp percentage set treated patients' severity scores. General study findings and limits: Higher clonality and more expanded CD8+ clones appeared in lesional than normal scalp.

The treatment here: oral pan-JAK inhibitor, 5-10 mg twice daily. Patients with alopecia areata provided lesional scalp punch biopsies as well as peripheral blood. Extracted RNA was reverse transcribed, and the resulting cDNA served as sequencing template. The method was immunoSEQ multiplex PCR; TCRdb's version includes in-frame clones alone and lacks a portion of them. The sample shows about 4,000 clones, roughly 70% of them seen only once. This sequence originates from a human donor with alopecia areata. The material was skin, obtained at week 24, from a patient treated with tofacitinib.

The CDR3 DNA sequence: TGTGCCAGCAGATCCGGGACACTTTACTCCTACGAGCAGTACTTC. Protein sequence: CASRSGTLYSYEQYF. This chain joins TRBV28 and TRBJ2-7; D might be TRBD1 (6 bases). V was clipped by 6 bases and J by 0 bases, with 15 bases between them. The CDR3 contains 15 residues. CDR1 is MDHEN, CDR2 SYDVKM, per germline.